This TCR beta chain originates from a study of cytomegalovirus exposure and HLA in healthy donors. The germline gives CDR1 SGDLS, CDR2 YYNGEE. V was pared by 3 bases and J by 4 bases, with 9 bases of the junction left unmatched. The CDR3 consists of 16 residues. Primers included in the PCR were 60 Vbeta and 13 Jbeta primers. Sequencing used immunoSEQ multiplex PCR; TCRdb keeps in-frame clones, though not all of them. Of some 200,000 clones listed, about 70% were seen once; the top ten hold 2% to 3%. A few counts support this clone. Its target is not known. Points from the study as a whole: Rare TCR sequences dominated, though some public TCRs recurred in many donors.

Sequencing used PBMCs. The V and J genes are TRBV9 and TRBJ1-2; TRBD1 matches 10 bases. This clonotype originated in a man in his forties in good health and CMV-seropositive. The CDR3 loop reads CASSAKTGGRSYGYTF. As DNA, the CDR3 is TGTGCCAGCAGCGCCAAGACAGGGGGCCGAAGCTATGGCTACACCTTC. Filled out from reference TRBV9 and TRBJ1-2, the complete variable domain reads DSGVTQTPKHLITATGQRVTLRCSPRSGDLSVYWYQQSLDQGLQFLIQYYNGEERAKGNILERFSAQQFPDLHSELNLSSLELGDSALYFCASSAKTGGRSYGYTFGSGTRLTVV.